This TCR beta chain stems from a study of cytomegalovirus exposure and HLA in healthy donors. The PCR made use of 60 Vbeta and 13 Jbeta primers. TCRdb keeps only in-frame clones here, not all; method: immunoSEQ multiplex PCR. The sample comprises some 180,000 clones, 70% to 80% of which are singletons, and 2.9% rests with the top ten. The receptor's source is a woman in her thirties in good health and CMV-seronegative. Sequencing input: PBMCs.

CDR3 bases: TGTGCCAGCAGCGCAACCGGGACAGGGGTCGGCACCTTC. Its protein product is CASSATGTGVGTF. The chain combines TRBV7-9 with TRBJ1-2, with 10 positions matching TRBD1. The junction had 10 bases not matched to a gene; V was cut back by 5 bases and J by 13 bases. The CDR3 spans 13 residues. Looked up from germline, CDR1 is SEHNR and CDR2 is FQNEAQ (reference sequence).